This entry concerns a single T cell receptor (beta chain). Sequence at one end of the junction differs from germline and may be a read error. The CDR3 has 17 amino acids. From germline, CDR1 is LNHNV and CDR2 YYDKDF (reference sequence). How the authors handled the data: Counts of nucleated cells, estimated from reference gene primer amplification, were obtained. TCRdb's copy holds only in-frame clones and misses some; the assay was immunoSEQ multiplex PCR. The V and J calls and clone size are taken from that table; D and trimming were inferred from the DNA. The sample carries hundreds of thousands of clones, 87% recorded once. These data belong to a study of blood T cell repertoires in COVID-19. Across the study: Spain, Italy and the United States supplied samples that represented acute and convalescent COVID-19.

Among Cohort 3 donors, those recovered had two negative PCRs, clearance, or symptom resolution. Specimen: PBMCs or T cells enriched from blood (not recorded which). The sequence was obtained from a woman in her 30s who had recovered from COVID-19. The V and J genes are TRBV15 and TRBJ1-2, with D unclear. CDR3 coding DNA: TGTGCCACCAGCAGAGATCCAGTGGCCCCTATGGGGAGGGCCTGCAACTTC. Its translation is CATSRDPVAPMGRACNF.